The 4 T cell receptor beta chains below come from one sample, sequenced in a study of memory CD8 T cells in hepatitis C reinfection. The method was immunoSEQ multiplex PCR; TCRdb's version includes in-frame clones alone and lacks a portion of them. The profile shows over 5,500 clones, 75% to 90% of them singletons. As for time point: pre-reinfection, 55 to 20 weeks before reinfection detection. The sorted cells went straight to TCR sequencing with no prior in vitro expansion. Sample: naive CD8+ T cells sorted from blood. The receptor source for this set is a man between 50 and 59 years old with hepatitis C virus infection.

The rearrangement uses TRBV7-9 and TRBJ1-1, with 7 nucleotides matching TRBD1. The J segment lost 0 bases and the V segment lost 4 bases, leaving 8 bases of the junction unmatched. The CDR3 loop spans 16 amino acids. From germline, CDR1 is SEHNR and CDR2 FQNEAQ (reference sequence). Here the CDR3 DNA reads TGTGCCAGCAGCTCGCTAACCGGGACAGTGAACACTGAAGCTTTCTTT. As protein: CASSSLTGTVNTEAFF.

The V call is TRBV28, the J call TRBJ2-3, with 7 bases lining up with TRBD2. V trimming: 5 bases; J trimming: 6 bases; junction bases outside the gene matches: 8. Germline V gene lookup returns CDR1 MDHEN and CDR2 SYDVKM. This CDR3 region has 14 residues. DNA of the CDR3: TGTGCCAGCAGTCTGACTGGGGGGGTGGATACGCAGTATTTT. Residues: CASSLTGGVDTQYF. Looking up the rest from reference TRBV28 and TRBJ2-3 gives the full variable domain: DVKVTQSSRYLVKRTGEKVFLECVQDMDHENMFWYRQDPGLGLRLIYFSYDVKMKEKGDIPEGYSVSREKKERFSLILESASTNQTSMYLCASSLTGGVDTQYFGPGTRLTVL.

This clone came up a few times. V usage is TRBV5-1 and J usage is TRBJ2-7; TRBD1 agrees at 8 bases. With V trimmed by 4 bases and J by 5 bases, 11 bases remained unmatched. Germline V gene lookup returns CDR1 SGHRS and CDR2 YFSETQ. The CDR3 is 15 residues long. This chain's CDR3 is CASSPITGGGDEQYF. Written as DNA, the CDR3 is TGCGCCAGCAGCCCTATTACAGGGGGTGGAGACGAGCAGTACTTC.

This sequence joins TRBV7-9 and TRBJ2-2; maybe TRBD2 (6 bases). The CDR3 is made up of 16 amino acids. Germline CDR1 reads SEHNR; CDR2 reads FQNEAQ (reference sequence). V lost 5 bases and J lost 4, with 17 bases in between. CDR3 DNA: TGTGCCAGCAGCCCCCCGGAGGGAGAGGTCACCGGGGAGCTGTTTTTT. Translated: CASSPPEGEVTGELFF.